This TCR beta chain was captured in a study of T cell responses to AZD1222 COVID-19 vaccine. Study as a whole: Second-dose schedules of about 4 or about 12 weeks were combined.

On this clone itself: Its specificity is not known.

Sequenced by immunoSEQ multiplex PCR; TCRdb stores in-frame clones only, minus some. The sample records approximately 100,000 clones, 91% being singletons. Study results and limitations: Unmutated variant regions reportedly attract nearly half of all spike-specific TCRs. The donor cohort was predominantly white British with a female majority, and clonal diversity may have been underestimated. Repertoires were sampled only after the peak T cell response.

The CDR3 is made up of 15 amino acids. Germline V lookup: CDR1 LNHDA, CDR2 SQIVND (reference sequence). V lost 7 bases to trimming and J lost 4 bases; unmatched junction nucleotides: 11. The source material was peripheral blood, sampled on day 0 of AZD1222 vaccination. The chain carries TRBV19 and TRBJ1-2; 8 bases align to TRBD1. This clonotype originated in an adult in good health. The CDR3 protein is CASNLPGQGRYGYTF. As DNA, the CDR3 is TGTGCCAGTAACCTCCCCGGACAGGGTCGCTATGGCTACACCTTC.